One and the same sample provided the 9 T cell receptor beta chains below, sequenced in a study of cytomegalovirus exposure and HLA in healthy donors. PCR amplification relied on 60 Vbeta primers (plus 13 Jbeta primers). Measured with immunoSEQ multiplex PCR; TCRdb has only the in-frame clones, and not every one. The sample carries under 150,000 clones, about 80% recorded once. Sequenced material: PBMCs. These TCRs come from a boy aged 2 to 10 in good health and CMV-seronegative.

V and J are TRBV5-1 and TRBJ1-6; 7 bases are shared with TRBD1. CDR3 size: 15 residues. V lost 4 bases, J lost 6 bases, and 7 bases stayed unmatched. Germline V CDR1 and CDR2: SGHRS, YFSETQ. The CDR3 bases are TGCGCCAGCAGCCCGAACTCAGGGGGTAATTCACCCCTCCACTTT. It translates to CASSPNSGGNSPLHF.

This sequence joins TRBV7-6 and TRBJ1-6, with D perhaps TRBD1 (5 bases). V gave up 1 base and J gave up 8 bases, with 15 bases separating them. The CDR3 runs 16 residues. The germline gives CDR1 SGHVS, CDR2 FNYEAQ. The CDR3 bases are TGTGCCAGCAGCTTAGGCGCAGGGCCTACCGATTCACCCCTCCACTTT. As protein: CASSLGAGPTDSPLHF.

The chain is built from TRBV5-1 and TRBJ2-1; the match to TRBD2 covers 8 bases. Per germline, CDR1 SGHRS and CDR2 YFSETQ. The trim removed 5 bases at V and 0 bases at J, leaving 4 bases unmatched. The CDR3 spans 15 residues. The CDR3 sequence: CASRPGGSSYNEQFF. The DNA for the CDR3 is TGCGCCAGCAGGCCGGGAGGGAGCTCCTACAATGAGCAGTTCTTC.

The V and J genes are TRBV4-2 and TRBJ2-7, with TRBD2 matching over 7 bases. The CDR3 length is 19 residues. With 4 bases clipped from V and 3 bases from J, the junction kept 21 bases outside the gene matches. Germline V gene sequence: CDR1 LGHNA, CDR2 YNFKEQ. CDR3 DNA sequence: TGTGCCAGCAGCCTTCTAGCCCCAGTAGCGGGCAAAGGAAACTACGAGCAGTACGTC. Its translation is CASSLLAPVAGKGNYEQYV.

This clone was seen a few times. V and J are TRBV19 and TRBJ2-7, with a possible D match to TRBD1 (5 bases). Trimming cost V 7 bases and J 4 bases, with 17 bases left between them. The CDR3 has 14 residues. The germline V gene has CDR1 LNHDA and CDR2 SQIVND (reference sequence). The CDR3 region is CASIYITPGYEQYV. CDR3 bases: TGTGCCAGTATCTATATCACCCCAGGGTACGAGCAGTACGTC.

The chain recombines TRBV15 with TRBJ2-1, with 8 positions matching TRBD2. Germline lookup yields CDR1 LNHNV and CDR2 YYDKDF (reference sequence). CDR3 length equals 15 residues. The junction had 4 bases not matched to a gene; V was cut back by 0 bases and J by 6 bases. The CDR3 is CATSRESREVNEQFF. The CDR3 coding sequence is TGTGCCACCAGCAGAGAGTCGCGGGAGGTCAATGAGCAGTTCTTC. The whole variable domain, remainder taken from reference TRBV15 and TRBJ2-1, is DAMVIQNPRYQVTQFGKPVTLSCSQTLNHNVMYWYQQKSSQAPKLLFHYYDKDFNNEADTPDNFQSRRPNTSFCFLDIRSPGLGDTAMYLCATSRESREVNEQFFGPGTRLTVL.

The genes are TRBV7-6 and TRBJ2-3; D ambiguous. Trimming left V 3 bases short and J 4 bases short, with 8 bases between. CDR3 size: 13 residues. Germline CDR1 and CDR2: SGHVS and FNYEAQ. The DNA for the CDR3 is TGTGCCAGCAGCTTGATGGGCCCAGATACGCAGTATTTT. Encoded protein: CASSLMGPDTQYF. Based on the CDR3 plus reference TRBV7-6 and TRBJ2-3, the full variable domain is GAGVSQSPRYKVTKRGQDVALRCDPISGHVSLYWYRQALGQGPEFLTYFNYEAQQDKSGLPNDRFSAERPEGSISTLTIQRTEQRDSAMYRCASSLMGPDTQYFGPGTRLTVL.

This rearrangement joins TRBV7-3 to TRBJ2-1, with D possibly TRBD2 on 6 matching bases. CDR1 SGHTA and CDR2 FQGTGA come from the germline V gene. The CDR3 spans 15 residues. V was cut by 8 bases and J by 1 base, with 15 bases left in between. CDR3 loop: CASSPGVKSYNEQFF. The CDR3 nucleotides are TGTGCCAGCTCCCCGGGAGTAAAGTCCTACAATGAGCAGTTCTTC.

The chain carries TRBV11-2 and TRBJ2-4; TRBD1 is a possible D gene (5 bases). The V end was cut by 5 bases, the J end by 11 bases, with 16 bases between. The CDR3 covers 13 residues. Germline-derived CDR1 and CDR2 are SGHAT and FQNNGV. CDR3 protein: CASSKWGSVLQYF. As DNA, the CDR3 is TGTGCCAGCAGCAAATGGGGCAGCGTCCTTCAGTACTTC.